The present T cell receptor (beta chain) was sequenced within a study of glioma-infiltrating T cells. The CDR3 is 14 residues long. Germline V gives CDR1 GTSNPN, CDR2 SVGIG (reference sequence). V was clipped by 4 bases and J by 12 bases; unmatched bases: 12. There are a few counts of this clonotype. TCR alpha and beta CDR3 regions were amplified from RNA using iRepertoire nested multiplex PCR. Using its own MiXCR run on the multiplex PCR reads, TCRdb lists one record per CDR3 protein. The sample consists of roughly 200,000 distinct CDR3 sequences, approximately 30% of them appearing once. This chain connects TRBV30 to TRBJ2-1; 10 bases agree with TRBD2. This TCR derives from a human donor with low-grade glioma or glioblastoma, undergoing nonglioma brain surgery, or in good health (not recorded which). Sequenced sample: glioma tissue, nonneoplastic brain tissue, or PBMCs (not recorded which). CDR3 sequence: CAWTVVIAGGRQFF. The CDR3 DNA reads TGTGCCTGGACCGTGGTAATAGCGGGAGGCAGGCAGTTCTTC.